The 21 T cell receptor beta chains below were found in one sample sequenced in a study of shared clonotypes between healthy human individuals. Repertoires were generated with immunoSEQ multiplex PCR, while TCRdb's copy carries only in-frame clones and drops some. This sample has fewer than 700,000 clones; approximately 95% occur once, and the top ten carry approximately 0.11%. Terminally differentiated effector memory CD45RA+ cells were excluded by CCR7 positive selection of CD45RO-negative cells. Specimen: naive CD8+ T cells sorted from blood. All receptors come from a woman under 40 in good health.

The chain recombines TRBV7-9 with TRBJ2-6, with 9 bases matching TRBD2. Losses at the gene ends were 2 bases for V and 0 bases for J; bases not matched to a gene: 8. The germline CDR1 and CDR2 sequences are SEHNR and FQNEAQ (reference sequence). CDR3 length equals 19 residues. The CDR3 DNA sequence: TGTGCCAGCAGCTTACCGGGACTAGCTGTAGGCTCTGGGGCCAACGTCCTGACTTTC. Translated: CASSLPGLAVGSGANVLTF.

DNA for the CDR3: TGCAGCGTTGACATTTTGAACACTGAAGCTTTCTTT. As protein: CSVDILNTEAFF. This chain joins TRBV29-1 and TRBJ1-1; D uncertain. CDR1 SQVTM and CDR2 ANQGSEA come from the germline V gene. Trimming removed 3 bases from V and 0 bases from J, with 5 bases in between. The CDR3 consists of 12 residues.

The chain uses TRBV5-4 and TRBJ2-5; D unclear. The CDR3 length is 14 residues. V lost 4 bases and J lost 5, with 15 bases in between. The germline CDR1 and CDR2 sequences are SGHNT and YYREEE (reference sequence). CDR3 nucleotides: TGTGCCAGCAGCCCGGCAGGCCCTTCGGAGACCCAGTACTTC. Protein: CASSPAGPSETQYF.

The chain recombines TRBV25-1 with TRBJ2-5; 12 bases line up with TRBD2. The CDR3 sequence is 16 residues long. Trimming took 4 bases from V and 5 from J; bases not matched to a gene: 8. The germline gives CDR1 MGHDK, CDR2 SYGVNS. The CDR3 region has the DNA TGTGCCAGCAGTGTTTCTAGCGGGAGGGCCGGGGAGACCCAGTACTTC. Translated: CASSVSSGRAGETQYF.

This clone is a singleton in its sample. The chain joins TRBV5-1 to TRBJ1-2; no clear D gene. The V end was cut by 4 bases, the J end by 2 bases, with 15 bases between. The CDR3 spans 15 residues. Germline assignment: CDR1 SGHRS and CDR2 YFSETQ. The CDR3 region is CASSVTAVANYGYTF. CDR3 sequence (DNA): TGCGCCAGCAGCGTAACGGCGGTTGCAAACTATGGCTACACCTTC.

The chain recombines TRBV2 with TRBJ2-7; the match to TRBD2 covers 7 bases. CDR1 and CDR2 (germline): SNHLY, FYNNEI. The CDR3 runs to 15 residues. V dropped 5 bases and J dropped 0; count of bases not matched to a gene: 7. CDR3 coding DNA: TGTGCCAGCAGTAGGAGCGGGACCCCCTCCTACGAGCAGTACTTC. Its translation is CASSRSGTPSYEQYF.

The chain couples TRBV5-6 to TRBJ2-2; TRBD2 aligns across 8 bases. Looked up from germline, CDR1 is SGHDT and CDR2 is YYEEEE. This CDR3 spans 16 amino acids. V was clipped by 3 bases and J by 7 bases; unmatched bases: 11. In nucleotides, the CDR3 is TGTGCCAGCAGCTACAGCCCAGCGGGAGTCTTCGGGGAGCTGTTTTTT. Translating it yields CASSYSPAGVFGELFF. The full variable domain, completed using reference TRBV5-6 and TRBJ2-2, is DAGVTQSPTHLIKTRGQQVTLRCSPKSGHDTVSWYQQALGQGPQFIFQYYEEEERQRGNFPDRFSGHQFPNYSSELNVNALLLGDSALYLCASSYSPAGVFGELFFGEGSRLTVL.

The chain couples TRBV13 to TRBJ1-1; D call uncertain. The CDR3 covers 12 residues. Germline-derived CDR1 and CDR2 are PRHDT and FYEKMQ (reference sequence). Trimming shortened V by 8 bases and J by 6 bases, and 13 bases separated the two germline ends. CDR3 region: CASSGSTSEAFF. In DNA form, the CDR3 reads TGTGCCAGCTCGGGGAGTACTTCTGAAGCTTTCTTT.

The chain is built from TRBV27 and TRBJ1-2; weak D call: TRBD1 (6 bases). Germline V gives CDR1 MNHEY, CDR2 SMNVEV (reference sequence). The CDR3 contains 15 residues. The V end was cut by 0 bases, the J end by 8 bases, with 16 bases between. CDR3 amino acids: CASSLSSGTFFGYTF. The CDR3 coding sequence is TGTGCCAGCAGTTTATCCTCCGGGACATTTTTCGGCTACACCTTC.

The chain joins TRBV6-1 to TRBJ2-1, with 7 bases lining up with TRBD2. There are 15 residues in the CDR3. V was clipped by 5 bases and J by 7 bases; unmatched bases: 11. CDR1 and CDR2 (germline): MNHNS, SASEGT. In DNA, the CDR3 is TGTGCCAGCAGTACCCCAGCGGGAAGGTCGAATGAGCAGTTCTTC. This codes for CASSTPAGRSNEQFF.

The chain has TRBV29-1 and TRBJ2-2; 7 bases match TRBD2. Trimming cost V 5 bases and J 3 bases; bases outside gene matches: 3. Germline-derived CDR1 and CDR2 are SQVTM and ANQGSEA. This CDR3 spans 13 amino acids. CDR3 region: CSVPLADTGELFF. CDR3 coding DNA: TGCAGCGTTCCCCTAGCGGACACCGGGGAGCTGTTTTTT.

This chain joins TRBV9 and TRBJ2-1; D is undetermined. The CDR3 extends over 17 amino acids. Germline loops: CDR1 SGDLS, CDR2 YYNGEE. V was pared by 4 bases and J by 0 bases, with 17 bases between. The CDR3 coding sequence is TGTGCCAGCAGCTCTTCGCGGTCCTTAAGCTCCTACAATGAGCAGTTCTTC. Amino acids: CASSSSRSLSSYNEQFF.

The chain combines TRBV19 with TRBJ2-2, with TRBD1 matching over 7 bases. V shed 1 base and J 7 bases; nucleotides not matched to a gene: 3. The CDR3 has 14 amino acids. Germline V CDR1 and CDR2: LNHDA, SQIVND (reference sequence). The CDR3 bases are TGTGCCAGTAGTATAGGGACAGGAGGCGGGGAGCTGTTTTTT. It yields the protein CASSIGTGGGELFF.

The chain is built from TRBV6-6 and TRBJ1-4; TRBD1 agrees at 8 bases. The CDR3 loop spans 15 amino acids. Germline loops: CDR1 MNHNY, CDR2 SVGAGI (reference sequence). J lost 1 base, V lost 6 bases, and 4 bases had no gene match. CDR3 amino acids: CASSATGGTNEKLFF. The CDR3 DNA follows: TGTGCCAGCAGCGCCACAGGGGGAACTAATGAAAAACTGTTTTTT.

Of note for this clone: Additional DNA sequences in this sample encode the identical CDR3. This chain links TRBV27 with TRBJ2-7; the D is unclear. Trimming removed 0 bases at V and 4 bases at J, with 7 bases between. The CDR3 runs to 13 residues. The germline V gene has CDR1 MNHEY and CDR2 SMNVEV (reference sequence). The CDR3 here is CASSLSGYYEQYF. The DNA of the CDR3 is TGTGCCAGCAGTTTATCCGGCTATTACGAGCAGTACTTC.

The rearrangement uses TRBV28 and TRBJ1-3, with 9 bases identical to TRBD1. The CDR3 totals 18 residues. Germline CDR1 reads MDHEN; CDR2 reads SYDVKM. V shed 4 bases and J 0 bases; nucleotides not matched to a gene: 10. CDR3 amino acids: CASSYERTGAFSGNTIYF. The CDR3 region has the DNA TGTGCCAGCAGTTACGAACGGACAGGGGCTTTCTCTGGAAACACCATATATTTT.

The chain uses TRBV5-1 and TRBJ1-1, with a possible D match to TRBD1 (6 bases). V was cut by 3 bases and J by 0 bases, with 21 bases left in between. The V gene's germline CDR1 is SGHRS and CDR2 YFSETQ. This CDR3 contains 18 residues. The CDR3 coding sequence is TGCGCCAGCAGCTCAACCCGAACCAAAGGACAGATGAACACTGAAGCTTTCTTT. It codes for CASSSTRTKGQMNTEAFF.

The chain combines TRBV27 with TRBJ2-7, with D uncertain. Germline V gives CDR1 MNHEY, CDR2 SMNVEV (reference sequence). There are 14 residues in the CDR3. With 6 bases removed from V and 3 bases from J, the gap between germline ends came to 15 bases. The DNA of the CDR3 is TGTGCCAGCAGAGCAGAAGGAAGCTACTACGAGCAGTACTTC. Residues: CASRAEGSYYEQYF.

The V call is TRBV28, the J call TRBJ2-7; 8 bases align to TRBD2. CDR1 is MDHEN and CDR2 is SYDVKM in the germline V gene. The CDR3 is 16 amino acids. V trimming: 7 bases; J trimming: 2 bases; junction bases outside the gene matches: 13. DNA of the CDR3: TGTGCCAGCACCGGGACTAGTTCAACTCTGACCTACGAGCAGTACTTC. Residues: CASTGTSSTLTYEQYF.

V and J are TRBV28 and TRBJ1-1, with D unclear. Trimming removed 4 bases from V and 1 base from J, with 16 bases in between. Germline CDR1 and CDR2: MDHEN and SYDVKM. This CDR3 is 16 amino acids long. The CDR3 region is CASSWRVFVWNTEAFF. The DNA of the CDR3 is TGTGCCAGCAGTTGGAGGGTCTTCGTTTGGAACACTGAAGCTTTCTTT.

This sequence joins TRBV14 and TRBJ1-1, with no clear D. CDR1 and CDR2 from the germline V gene are SGHDN and FVKESK. The CDR3 is 13 residues long. Trimming pared 1 base from V and 2 bases from J, leaving 5 bases between. CDR3 protein: CASSQVYNTEAFF. CDR3 in DNA: TGTGCCAGCAGCCAAGTATATAACACTGAAGCTTTCTTT.